These 24 T cell receptor beta chains were all obtained from the same sample, sequenced in a study of T cell responses to AZD1222 COVID-19 vaccine. Profiled with immunoSEQ multiplex PCR; TCRdb holds only in-frame clones, not every one. The sample contains 100,000 to 150,000 clones, roughly 89% of which appear only once. The material was peripheral blood, obtained 28 days after the second AZD1222 dose. The receptors here all came from an adult who received the AZD1222 COVID-19 vaccine.

The chain combines TRBV7-2 with TRBJ1-2; D is uncertain. The germline CDR1 and CDR2 sequences are SGHTA and FQGNSA. There are 14 residues in the CDR3. V lost 0 bases and J 8 bases, leaving 13 bases between the germline ends. As DNA, the CDR3 is TGTGCCAGCAGCTTAGCCGCCGAGTTGGAGGGCTACACCTTC. It codes for CASSLAAELEGYTF.

The chain recombines TRBV27 with TRBJ1-1; perhaps TRBD1 as D (6 bases). V was pared by 9 bases and J by 0 bases, with 8 bases between. There are 12 residues in the CDR3. Germline V gene data show CDR1 as MNHEY and CDR2 as SMNVEV (reference sequence). CDR3 in DNA: TGTGCCAGGGACAGTCTGAACACTGAAGCTTTCTTT. Translated, it gives CARDSLNTEAFF.

The chain joins TRBV28 to TRBJ1-4; D remains unclear. The V gene lost 8 bases and the J gene lost 2 bases, with 6 bases spanning the gap. Per germline, CDR1 MDHEN and CDR2 SYDVKM. This CDR3 is 12 amino acids long. CDR3 in DNA: TGTGCCAGCCGTGCGACTAATGAAAAACTGTTTTTT. Translation gives CASRATNEKLFF.

This rearrangement joins TRBV30 to TRBJ1-4, with D hard to call. The ends were cut back, 0 bases at V and 8 bases at J, with 16 bases in the middle. The CDR3 is 15 amino acids. Looked up from germline, CDR1 is GTSNPN and CDR2 is SVGIG (reference sequence). CDR3 sequence reads: CAWSVLGPALEKLFF. CDR3 bases: TGTGCCTGGAGTGTACTGGGCCCGGCGCTGGAAAAACTGTTTTTT.

V gene TRBV7-2 combines with J gene TRBJ2-7, with TRBD1 as a possible D gene (6 bases). Germline V gene data show CDR1 as SGHTA and CDR2 as FQGNSA. V was pared by 7 bases and J by 2 bases, with 21 bases between. The CDR3 runs to 16 residues. This chain's CDR3 is CASTLGDRSKAYEQYF. CDR3 nucleotides: TGTGCCAGCACCCTCGGTGACAGGTCGAAGGCCTACGAGCAGTACTTC.

The chain employs TRBV9 and TRBJ1-1; TRBD1 matches at 7 bases. The CDR3 extends over 15 amino acids. Germline loops: CDR1 SGDLS, CDR2 YYNGEE. Losses at the gene ends were 2 bases for V and 3 bases for J; bases not matched to a gene: 7. CDR3 in DNA: TGTGCCAGCAGCGTTTCGGAACAGGGGTACACTGAAGCTTTCTTT. It encodes CASSVSEQGYTEAFF.

The V gene is TRBV5-6, the J gene TRBJ2-1; 7 nucleotides line up with TRBD2. V was pared by 4 bases and J by 9 bases, with 7 bases of the junction left unmatched. The CDR3 sequence is 13 residues long. From germline, CDR1 is SGHDT and CDR2 YYEEEE. The CDR3 bases are TGTGCCAGCAGCCTCACTAGCGTCTCTGAGCAGTTCTTC. Protein product: CASSLTSVSEQFF.

The chain has TRBV7-8 and TRBJ2-3; D uncertain. Germline V gene sequence: CDR1 SGHVS, CDR2 FQNEAQ. This CDR3 is 16 amino acids long. With 2 bases removed from V and 1 base from J, the gap between germline ends came to 13 bases. This CDR3 reads CASSLSSVTGTDTQYF. DNA for the CDR3: TGTGCCAGCAGCTTATCGTCGGTCACCGGCACAGATACGCAGTATTTT. Together with reference TRBV7-8 and TRBJ2-3, the CDR3 gives the full variable domain: GAGVSQSPRYKVAKRGQDVALRCDPISGHVSLFWYQQALGQGPEFLTYFQNEAQLDKSGLPSDRFFAERPEGSVSTLKIQRTQQEDSAVYLCASSLSSVTGTDTQYFGPGTRLTVL.

This clone was counted a single time. The chain uses TRBV4-3 and TRBJ2-6, with a possible D match to TRBD1 (6 bases). Germline assignment: CDR1 LGHNA and CDR2 YSLEER. CDR3 length equals 17 residues. The V gene lost 0 bases and the J gene lost 1 base, with 10 bases spanning the gap. The CDR3 DNA reads TGCGCCAGCAGCCAAGATCCCACAGGGTCTGGGGCCAACGTCCTGACTTTC. This codes for CASSQDPTGSGANVLTF.

This clone was observed a handful of times. The chain combines TRBV18 with TRBJ1-1; D not resolved. The CDR3 loop spans 12 amino acids. Germline V gene sequence: CDR1 KGHSH, CDR2 LQKENI. V was shortened by 4 bases and J by 8 bases, with 11 bases between the two germline ends. The CDR3 sequence: CASSLRVGEAFF. DNA of the CDR3: TGTGCCAGCTCACTTAGGGTGGGAGAAGCTTTCTTT. Filled out from reference TRBV18 and TRBJ1-1, the complete variable domain reads NAGVMQNPRHLVRRRGQEARLRCSPMKGHSHVYWYRQLPEEGLKFMVYLQKENIIDESGMPKERFSAEFPKEGPSILRIQQVVRGDSAAYFCASSLRVGEAFFGQGTRLTVV.

The rearrangement links TRBV27 to TRBJ2-3; 9 nucleotides match TRBD1. The CDR3 spans 15 residues. After removal of 5 bases from V and 5 bases from J, the junction contained 8 bases not matched to a gene. Germline loops: CDR1 MNHEY, CDR2 SMNVEV (reference sequence). The CDR3: CASSAPGQGLDTQYF. The CDR3 bases are TGTGCCAGCAGTGCCCCGGGACAGGGCTTAGATACGCAGTATTTT.

The chain is built from TRBV6-5 and TRBJ1-6; D possibly corresponds to TRBD1 (6 bases). Germline assignment: CDR1 MNHEY and CDR2 SVGAGI. This CDR3 has 16 amino acids. The ends were cut back, 4 bases at V and 5 bases at J, with 15 bases in the middle. The CDR3 bases are TGTGCCAGCAGTTGGTATGCAGGGGTAAATAATTCACCCCTCCACTTT. It encodes CASSWYAGVNNSPLHF.

V is TRBV5-5 and J is TRBJ2-7, with D possibly matching TRBD1 (6 bases). CDR1 and CDR2 (germline): SGHKS, YYEKEE (reference sequence). The ends were cut back, 0 bases at V and 0 bases at J, with 10 bases in the middle. The CDR3 runs to 15 residues. Here the CDR3 DNA reads TGTGCCAGCAGCTTGGAGGGACAACACTCCTACGAGCAGTACTTC. It codes for CASSLEGQHSYEQYF.

The rearrangement links TRBV24-1 to TRBJ2-2; D is ambiguous. V was shortened by 0 bases and J by 7 bases, with 2 bases between the two germline ends. CDR3 length equals 12 residues. Germline CDR1 and CDR2: KGHDR and SFDVKD. The CDR3 protein is CATSDLHGELFF. The CDR3 bases are TGTGCCACCAGTGATTTGCACGGGGAGCTGTTTTTT.

The CDR3 reads CATSDSPTAEGYTF. CDR3 DNA: TGTGCCACCAGTGATTCCCCCACAGCTGAAGGCTACACCTTC. This chain connects TRBV24-1 to TRBJ1-2; no clear D gene. The CDR3 loop spans 14 amino acids. Germline V gene data show CDR1 as KGHDR and CDR2 as SFDVKD. The V gene lost 2 bases and the J gene lost 8 bases, with 14 bases spanning the gap.

CDR3 in DNA: TGTGCCAGCAGCCCCGATCTTAGCGGGAGGGCCGATACGCAGTATTTT. Translating gives CASSPDLSGRADTQYF. The gene calls are TRBV9 and TRBJ2-3; TRBD2 matches 11 bases. Trimming removed 4 bases from V and 6 bases from J; junction bases left unmatched: 10. The CDR3 has 16 residues. Germline V lookup: CDR1 SGDLS, CDR2 YYNGEE.

The V gene is TRBV27, the J gene TRBJ1-2; TRBD1 might be the D (5 bases). The CDR3 sequence is 14 residues long. Trimming removed 6 bases at V and 4 bases at J, with 15 bases between. Germline CDR1 MNHEY, CDR2 SMNVEV (reference sequence). CDR3 protein: CASRPSQDLYGYTF. The CDR3 nucleotides are TGTGCCAGCAGGCCCTCACAGGATCTCTATGGCTACACCTTC.

V gene TRBV29-1 combines with J gene TRBJ1-2; 7 bases match TRBD1. V trimming: 4 bases; J trimming: 8 bases; junction bases outside the gene matches: 10. The germline V gene has CDR1 SQVTM and CDR2 ANQGSEA. The length of the CDR3 is 13 residues. In nucleotides, the CDR3 is TGCAGCGTTGGTGACAGGGCATTGCAGGGCTACACCTTC. Residues: CSVGDRALQGYTF.

The chain couples TRBV3-1 (or the pseudogene TRBV3-2) to TRBJ2-1, with a possible D match to TRBD2 (5 bases). The V gene lost 1 base and the J gene lost 3 bases, with 22 bases spanning the gap. In germline, CDR1 is LGHDT, CDR2 YNNKEL (reference sequence). The CDR3 is made up of 19 amino acids. The DNA for the CDR3 is TGTGCCAGCAGCCAAGGCCAACTAGGTCCCCTAAAATGCTACAATGAGCAGTTCTTC. This translates into CASSQGQLGPLKCYNEQFF.

This chain joins TRBV6-6 and TRBJ2-3; D gene ambiguous. The CDR3 loop spans 12 amino acids. The germline gives CDR1 MNHNY, CDR2 SVGAGI (reference sequence). Trimming removed 5 bases at V and 10 bases at J, with 13 bases between. CDR3 coding DNA: TGTGCCAGCAGTGATGTCTCTGGCCCGCAGTATTTT. It specifies CASSDVSGPQYF.

The chain is built from TRBV6-5 and TRBJ2-4; D not certain. This CDR3 spans 15 amino acids. CDR1 is MNHEY and CDR2 is SVGAGI in the germline V gene. Trimming stripped 6 bases from V and 0 bases from J, with 12 bases between. CDR3 in amino acids: CASSSGDLAKNIQYF. DNA of the CDR3: TGTGCCAGCAGCTCCGGAGACCTAGCCAAAAACATTCAGTACTTC.

The V call is TRBV5-6, the J call TRBJ2-7; 7 nucleotides line up with TRBD1. Germline CDR1 SGHDT, CDR2 YYEEEE. V lost 4 bases to trimming and J lost 2 bases; unmatched junction nucleotides: 6. This CDR3 region has 14 residues. The CDR3 region has the DNA TGTGCCAGCAGCGCGGACAGGACCACCTACGAGCAGTACTTC. Amino acids: CASSADRTTYEQYF.

This clone was seen just once. This chain uses TRBV10-3 with TRBJ1-1; D not certain. This CDR3 is 13 amino acids long. V was trimmed by 3 bases and J by 7 bases, leaving 12 bases between them. Germline CDR1 is ENHRY and CDR2 is SYGVKD. The CDR3 is CAISDVAGLEAFF. CDR3 bases: TGTGCCATCAGTGATGTGGCAGGTCTTGAAGCTTTCTTT.

CDR3 in amino acids: CACNSGSVQETQYF. The CDR3 DNA sequence: TGTGCCTGCAACAGCGGGAGTGTTCAAGAGACCCAGTACTTC. V and J are TRBV5-4 and TRBJ2-5; 8 bases are shared with TRBD2. The germline gives CDR1 SGHNT, CDR2 YYREEE (reference sequence). With 10 bases clipped from V and 2 bases from J, the junction kept 10 bases outside the gene matches. The CDR3 runs to 14 residues.